These 2 T cell receptor beta chains came from one sample sequenced in a study of blood T cell repertoires in COVID-19. Measured with immunoSEQ multiplex PCR; TCRdb has only the in-frame clones, and not every one. The repertoire holds 100,000 to 120,000 clones, with 75% to 90% as singletons. The specimen was peripheral blood. All receptors derive from a woman between 50 and 59 years old with acute or convalescent COVID-19.

The V call is TRBV28, the J call TRBJ2-1; possible D gene TRBD1, 6 bases. Germline V gene lookup returns CDR1 MDHEN and CDR2 SYDVKM. This CDR3 spans 14 amino acids. Trimming removed 3 bases at V and 6 bases at J, with 12 bases between. The CDR3 DNA reads TGTGCCAGCAGTTTGGGCCCAGGGGTCAATGAGCAGTTCTTC. Translated: CASSLGPGVNEQFF.

This clone was seen a few times. This sequence joins TRBV7-2 and TRBJ1-6, with D perhaps TRBD1 (5 bases). CDR1 SGHTA and CDR2 FQGNSA come from the germline V gene. V was clipped by 0 bases and J by 6 bases, with 12 bases between them. The CDR3 runs 16 residues. Here the CDR3 reads CASSLALRGLNSPLHF. The CDR3, as DNA: TGTGCCAGCAGCTTAGCGCTAAGGGGCCTTAATTCACCCCTCCACTTT.